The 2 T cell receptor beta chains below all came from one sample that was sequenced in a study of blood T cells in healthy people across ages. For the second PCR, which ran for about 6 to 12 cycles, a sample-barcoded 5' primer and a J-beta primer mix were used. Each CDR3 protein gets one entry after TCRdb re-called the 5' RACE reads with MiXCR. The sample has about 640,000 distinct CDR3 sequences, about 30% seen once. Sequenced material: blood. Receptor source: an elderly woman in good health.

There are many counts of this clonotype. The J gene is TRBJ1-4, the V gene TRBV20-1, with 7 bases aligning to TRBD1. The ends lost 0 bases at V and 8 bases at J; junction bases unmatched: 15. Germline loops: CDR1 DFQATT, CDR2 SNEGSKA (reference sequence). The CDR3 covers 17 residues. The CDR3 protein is CSARDKGPTGTREKLFF. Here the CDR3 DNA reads TGCAGTGCTAGAGATAAGGGCCCGACAGGGACGAGGGAAAAACTGTTTTTT.

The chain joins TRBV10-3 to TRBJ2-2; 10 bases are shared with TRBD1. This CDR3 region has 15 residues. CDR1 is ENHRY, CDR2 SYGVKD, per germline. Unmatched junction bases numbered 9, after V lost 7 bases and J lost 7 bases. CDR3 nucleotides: TGTGCCATCACCCCGGGACAGGGGTATCTCGGGGAGCTGTTTTTT. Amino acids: CAITPGQGYLGELFF.